A single sample gave rise to the 30 T cell receptor beta chains below, sequenced in a study of T cell repertoires in cytomegalovirus infection. From the reads, TCRdb called clonotypes with MiXCR, one entry per CDR3 protein. Among around 450,000 distinct CDR3 sequences listed, roughly 30% were seen once. Sequencing was carried out using PBMCs. The receptors were sampled from a human donor in good health (CMV status not recorded). Some clones in this sample may be carry-over from other donors' samples.

Turning to this clonotype: A read error may produce the germline difference seen at one junction end. The chain joins TRBV19 to TRBJ1-3; D is unresolved. The CDR3 extends over 16 amino acids. CDR1 LNHDA and CDR2 SQIVND come from the germline V gene (reference sequence). The CDR3 DNA is TGTGTCAGTACCCCAACCGGACGGGCGTTTGGAAACACCATATATTTT. Amino acid sequence: CVSTPTGRAFGNTIYF. Based on the CDR3 plus reference TRBV19 and TRBJ1-3, the full variable domain is DGGITQSPKYLFRKEGQNVTLSCEQNLNHDAMYWYRQDPGQGLRLIYYSQIVNDFQKGDIAEGYSVSREKKESFPLTVTSAQKNPTAFYLCVSTPTGRAFGNTIYFGEGSWLTVV.

This clonotype was seen only a few times. The chain carries TRBV6-8 and TRBJ1-1, with D maybe TRBD1 (6 bases). Trimming shortened V by 0 bases and J by 3 bases, and 11 bases separated the two germline ends. CDR1 MNHGY and CDR2 SAAAGT come from the germline V gene. The CDR3 is 15 amino acids. The CDR3 DNA reads TGTGCCAGCAGTTACTCGAAGGCAGGGGACACTGAAGCTTTCTTT. Translation: CASSYSKAGDTEAFF.

The chain employs TRBV11-2 and TRBJ2-4, with TRBD1 matching 8 bases. This CDR3 has 17 residues. After removal of 2 bases from V and 6 bases from J, the junction contained 12 bases not matched to a gene. Germline CDR1 reads SGHAT; CDR2 reads FQNNGV. The CDR3 is CASSLSGQGRPGNIQYF. The CDR3 coding sequence is TGTGCCAGCAGCTTATCCGGACAGGGACGCCCGGGAAACATTCAGTACTTC. The full variable domain, completed using reference TRBV11-2 and TRBJ2-4, is EAGVAQSPRYKIIEKRQSVAFWCNPISGHATLYWYQQILGQGPKLLIQFQNNGVVDDSQLPKDRFSAERLKGVDSTLKIQPAKLEDSAVYLCASSLSGQGRPGNIQYFGAGTRLSVL.

Many counts were recorded for this clonotype. The V call is TRBV7-9, the J call TRBJ1-5; D is possibly TRBD1 (5 bases). The CDR3 consists of 17 residues. CDR1 SEHNR and CDR2 FQNEAQ come from the germline V gene (reference sequence). Trimming shortened V by 5 bases and J by 0 bases, and 17 bases separated the two germline ends. This CDR3 reads CASSRAQGTYSNQPQHF. DNA of the CDR3: TGTGCCAGCAGCCGCGCCCAGGGAACTTATAGCAATCAGCCCCAGCATTTT.

CDR3 residues: CASSKRDTRNTEAFF. The CDR3, as DNA: TGTGCCAGTTCAAAACGGGACACCCGGAACACTGAAGCTTTCTTT. This chain connects TRBV28 to TRBJ1-1, with D possibly TRBD1 on 6 matching bases. CDR3 length: 15 amino acids. Germline CDR1 MDHEN, CDR2 SYDVKM. The ends were cut back, 9 bases at V and 1 base at J, with 18 bases in the middle.

In its sample, this clonotype was seen a few times. This chain joins TRBV6-2 or TRBV6-3 and TRBJ2-3; D is possibly TRBD2 (5 bases). The germline V and J ends were trimmed by 7 bases and 2 bases, with 19 bases remaining between them. CDR1 MNHEY and CDR2 SVGEGT come from the germline V gene. The CDR3 consists of 16 residues. The CDR3 DNA reads TGTGCCAGCAAGTCCAGTCGGGGTCCTAACACAGATACGCAGTATTTT. Translation gives CASKSSRGPNTDTQYF.

This clonotype was detected ten times or more. V and J are TRBV7-8 and TRBJ1-1, with D possibly matching TRBD1 (6 bases). The CDR3 runs to 15 residues. Trimming took 1 base from V and 1 from J, leaving 10 bases between them. CDR1 SGHVS and CDR2 FQNEAQ come from the germline V gene. CDR3 in DNA: TGTGCCAGCAGCTTAGTAGCAGGGGAGAACACTGAAGCTTTCTTT. Translating gives CASSLVAGENTEAFF.

The chain employs TRBV15 and TRBJ2-3, with a weak D call TRBD1 (6 bases). Germline loops: CDR1 LNHNV, CDR2 YYDKDF (reference sequence). This CDR3 is 16 amino acids long. V lost 1 base to trimming and J lost 0 bases, with 11 bases between them. The CDR3 nucleotides are TGTGCCACCAGCAGAGCCAGGGGAATTAGCACAGATACGCAGTATTTT. It is translated as CATSRARGISTDTQYF.

In its sample, this clonotype was seen a few times. This chain uses TRBV11-2 with TRBJ1-1; D unclear. Germline assignment: CDR1 SGHAT and CDR2 FQNNGV. V was pared by 3 bases and J by 10 bases, with 9 bases between. This CDR3 is 11 amino acids long. CDR3 in amino acids: CASSFKVGAFF. In DNA form, the CDR3 reads TGTGCCAGCAGCTTTAAAGTGGGAGCTTTCTTT.

For this clonotype: An end of the junction does not agree with germline; a read error may underlie this. CDR3 residues: CASSTGTGRGDEAYF. DNA for the CDR3: TGTGCCAGCAGCACTGGGACAGGGAGAGGGGATGAAGCTTACTTT. The chain carries TRBV7-9 and TRBJ1-1, with 9 bases matching TRBD1. The CDR3 is made up of 15 amino acids. Germline CDR1 and CDR2: SEHNR and FQNEAQ (reference sequence). Full variable domain (missing parts from reference TRBV7-9 and TRBJ1-1): DTGVSQNPRHKITKRGQNVTFRCDPISEHNRLYWYRQTLGQGPEFLTYFQNEAQLEKSRLLSDRFSAERPKGSFSTLEIQRTEQGDSAMYLCASSTGTGRGDEAYFGQGTRLTVV.

In its sample, this clonotype was seen many times. The rearrangement links TRBV7-2 to TRBJ1-4, with 10 bases that match TRBD1. From germline, CDR1 is SGHTA and CDR2 FQGNSA. The CDR3 length is 14 residues. The V gene end was trimmed by 5 bases and the J gene end by 6 bases; junction bases not matched to a gene: 3. CDR3 protein: CASSRDRGDEKLFF. DNA for the CDR3: TGTGCCAGCAGCCGGGACAGGGGCGATGAAAAACTGTTTTTT. Looking up the rest from reference TRBV7-2 and TRBJ1-4 gives the full variable domain: GAGVSQSPSNKVTEKGKDVELRCDPISGHTALYWYRQSLGQGLEFLIYFQGNSAPDKSGLPSDRFSAERTGGSVSTLTIQRTQQEDSAVYLCASSRDRGDEKLFFGSGTQLSVL.

This clonotype was observed a few times. The chain joins TRBV6-1 to TRBJ2-6; D is unclear. CDR3 size: 16 residues. Germline lookup yields CDR1 MNHNS and CDR2 SASEGT. V was shortened by 6 bases and J by 0 bases, with 12 bases between the two germline ends. CDR3 DNA sequence: TGTGCCAGCAGAGAGGACCGAACCTCTGGGGCCAACGTCCTGACTTTC. Translated: CASREDRTSGANVLTF.

This clonotype has ten or more counts. This chain joins TRBV7-2 and TRBJ2-1, with unresolved D. CDR1 and CDR2 from the germline V gene are SGHTA and FQGNSA. Trimming removed 3 bases from V and 3 bases from J, with 12 bases in between. The CDR3 sequence is 15 residues long. This CDR3 is CASSFGPIRYNEQFF. The CDR3 DNA reads as TGTGCCAGCAGCTTTGGACCGATCCGCTACAATGAGCAGTTCTTC.

V and J are TRBV29-1 and TRBJ1-1; no reliable D call. CDR1 is SQVTM, CDR2 ANQGSEA, per germline. This CDR3 is 12 amino acids long. V dropped 6 bases and J dropped 5 bases, with 13 bases sitting between them. For the CDR3, the DNA is TGCAGCGTGGGATCTGGGGTAACTGAAGCTTTCTTT. It yields the protein CSVGSGVTEAFF.

The chain couples TRBV6-1 to TRBJ2-7, with TRBD2 identical over 14 bases. J was trimmed by 3 bases and V by 8 bases; bases with no gene match: 9. This CDR3 is 16 amino acids long. Germline V lookup: CDR1 MNHNS, CDR2 SASEGT. CDR3 DNA sequence: TGTGCCAGCCTGGGACTAGCGGGGGCTTCACGCTACGAGCAGTACTTC. Its protein product is CASLGLAGASRYEQYF.

The chain joins TRBV5-4 to TRBJ2-5, with D perhaps matching TRBD1 (6 bases). This CDR3 has 15 amino acids. CDR1 is SGHNT, CDR2 YYREEE, per germline (reference sequence). The ends were cut back, 4 bases at V and 2 bases at J, with 15 bases in the middle. Here the CDR3 DNA reads TGTGCCAGCAGCGTGGACAGAGAGATGCAAGAGACCCAGTACTTC. Translated, it gives CASSVDREMQETQYF.

This chain connects TRBV27 to TRBJ1-6; a possible D gene is TRBD1 (5 bases). Trimming took 5 bases from V and 2 from J, leaving 10 bases between them. The CDR3 is 15 residues long. Germline V gene lookup returns CDR1 MNHEY and CDR2 SMNVEV (reference sequence). The CDR3 bases are TGTGCCAGCAGTACCCGAGGGGCCTATAATTCACCCCTCCACTTT. Protein product: CASSTRGAYNSPLHF.

The chain recombines TRBV7-2 with TRBJ1-1, with a possible D match to TRBD1 (5 bases). Germline lookup yields CDR1 SGHTA and CDR2 FQGNSA. The CDR3 has 16 amino acids. V was clipped by 1 base and J by 6 bases, with 18 bases between them. CDR3: CASSLGSGTRGAEAFF. In nucleotides, the CDR3 is TGTGCCAGCAGCTTAGGCTCCGGGACGCGAGGCGCTGAAGCTTTCTTT.

The chain joins TRBV19 to TRBJ2-7; D gene unclear. Trimming pared 7 bases from V and 0 bases from J, leaving 19 bases between. This CDR3 has 16 amino acids. Germline V CDR1 and CDR2: LNHDA, SQIVND (reference sequence). The CDR3: CASTPAWTVSSYEQYF. CDR3 sequence (DNA): TGTGCCAGTACCCCTGCTTGGACCGTGAGCTCCTACGAGCAGTACTTC.

The chain recombines TRBV10-3 with TRBJ1-4, with D hard to call. The CDR3 is 15 amino acids. V lost 4 bases and J lost 10, with 19 bases in between. Germline V gene data show CDR1 as ENHRY and CDR2 as SYGVKD. The CDR3 is CAISANLGGRGKLFF. The DNA for the CDR3 is TGTGCCATCAGTGCGAATCTGGGCGGGCGTGGAAAACTGTTTTTT.

The rearrangement joins TRBV7-2 to TRBJ2-1; D gene uncertain. Per the germline V gene, CDR1 is SGHTA and CDR2 is FQGNSA. The ends were cut back, 2 bases at V and 7 bases at J, with 6 bases in the middle. CDR3 length: 12 residues. The CDR3: CASSLFGNEQFF. The CDR3, as DNA: TGTGCCAGCAGCTTATTCGGGAATGAGCAGTTCTTC.

The chain joins TRBV27 to TRBJ2-6; a possible D gene is TRBD2 (6 bases). From germline, CDR1 is MNHEY and CDR2 SMNVEV (reference sequence). V was trimmed by 2 bases and J by 8 bases, leaving 10 bases between them. The length of the CDR3 is 14 residues. The CDR3 nucleotides are TGTGCCAGCAGTTTAGGGGGGAGTACCAACGTCCTGACTTTC. It translates to CASSLGGSTNVLTF.

Of note for this clonotype: This may come from a read error, since a much larger clone is one base off. The final CDR3 position lacks the conserved phenylalanine or tryptophan, pointing to a likely read error. V usage is TRBV7-2 and J usage is TRBJ2-7, with unresolved D. V lost 3 bases to trimming and J lost 5 bases, with 11 bases between them. This CDR3 region has 13 residues. Germline values: CDR1 SGHTA, CDR2 FQGNSA. The CDR3 is CASSFRGSHEQYL. The CDR3 bases are TGTGCCAGCAGCTTTCGAGGAAGCCACGAGCAGTACTTA.

This clonotype was detected a few times. The chain joins TRBV7-6 to TRBJ2-3; possible D gene TRBD2, 5 bases. CDR1 SGHVS and CDR2 FNYEAQ come from the germline V gene. The CDR3 is 15 amino acids. Trimming removed 5 bases at V and 0 bases at J, with 12 bases between. The CDR3 protein is CASSLLAVSTDTQYF. In DNA form, the CDR3 reads TGTGCCAGCAGCCTGCTAGCAGTTAGCACAGATACGCAGTATTTT. The complete variable domain, with remaining parts taken from reference TRBV7-6 and TRBJ2-3, reads GAGVSQSPRYKVTKRGQDVALRCDPISGHVSLYWYRQALGQGPEFLTYFNYEAQQDKSGLPNDRFSAERPEGSISTLTIQRTEQRDSAMYRCASSLLAVSTDTQYFGPGTRLTVL.

This chain connects TRBV5-6 to TRBJ2-5, with TRBD2 matching over 7 bases. The CDR3 has 15 residues. The junction had 8 bases not matched to a gene; V was cut back by 4 bases and J by 2 bases. CDR1 SGHDT and CDR2 YYEEEE come from the germline V gene. The CDR3 region has the DNA TGTGCCAGCAGCCTTATAGGGAGGGCTCAAGAGACCCAGTACTTC. Encoded protein: CASSLIGRAQETQYF.

This clonotype has just one count. This sequence joins TRBV28 and TRBJ2-1, with D hard to call. Between the trimmed V and J ends, which lost 7 bases and 1 base, there was a span of 11 bases. Germline assignment: CDR1 MDHEN and CDR2 SYDVKM. The CDR3 consists of 14 residues. The CDR3 bases are TGTGCCAGCAAGGGCTGGGGTTCCTACAATGAGCAGTTCTTC. Translation: CASKGWGSYNEQFF.

This clonotype was seen only once. A read error may produce the germline difference seen at one junction end. The chain recombines TRBV12-3 or TRBV12-4 with TRBJ1-5; 9 bases are shared with TRBD1. This CDR3 comprises 16 residues. The CDR3 DNA reads as TGTGCCCGCAGTTTAGTTTTGGGACAGGGTAATCAGCCCCAGCATTTC. It yields the protein CARSLVLGQGNQPQHF.

The chain carries TRBV19 and TRBJ1-3; 7 bases agree with TRBD1. The J segment lost 0 bases and the V segment lost 6 bases, leaving 8 bases of the junction unmatched. The CDR3 consists of 16 residues. Germline CDR1 reads LNHDA; CDR2 reads SQIVND (reference sequence). Written as DNA, the CDR3 is TGTGCCAGTAGCTCCCGGGACAGCCGCTCTGGAAACACCATATATTTT. It specifies CASSSRDSRSGNTIYF. Full variable domain (remainder filled in from reference TRBV19 and TRBJ1-3): DGGITQSPKYLFRKEGQNVTLSCEQNLNHDAMYWYRQDPGQGLRLIYYSQIVNDFQKGDIAEGYSVSREKKESFPLTVTSAQKNPTAFYLCASSSRDSRSGNTIYFGEGSWLTVV.

This clonotype was counted between two and nine times. The chain couples TRBV6-2 or TRBV6-3 to TRBJ2-7; tentative D call: TRBD2 (6 bases). Germline CDR1 reads MNHEY; CDR2 reads SVGEGT. This CDR3 spans 17 amino acids. Trimming shortened V by 2 bases and J by 5 bases, and 22 bases separated the two germline ends. CDR3 nucleotide sequence: TGTGCCAGCAGTTACGATCCCGGCGTGGAGGGTCCCCACGAGCAGTACTTC. This encodes CASSYDPGVEGPHEQYF.

This clonotype was seen a handful of times. The chain links TRBV27 to TRBJ1-3; possible D gene TRBD1, 6 bases. Germline V CDR1 and CDR2: MNHEY, SMNVEV (reference sequence). The V end was cut by 8 bases, the J end by 0 bases, with 8 bases between. This CDR3 is 13 amino acids long. CDR3 coding DNA: TGTGCCAGCGGGACACGCTCTGGAAACACCATATATTTT. This translates into CASGTRSGNTIYF.